What follows are 18 T cell receptor beta chains derived from one specimen sequenced in a study of blood T cell repertoires in COVID-19. Assay: immunoSEQ multiplex PCR; the TCRdb copy retains only in-frame clones and omits some. The sample shows 270,000 or so clones, 85% of them seen only once. The sample taken for sequencing was peripheral blood. The receptors originated from a human donor in a cohort sampled during active COVID-19.

The J gene is TRBJ1-4, the V gene TRBV28, with 7 positions matching TRBD1. V was clipped by 6 bases and J by 3 bases; unmatched bases: 13. This CDR3 is built from 17 residues. Germline CDR1 and CDR2: MDHEN and SYDVKM. The CDR3 nucleotides are TGTGCCAGCAGCGGTGACAGGGTTATTGCAGCTAATGAAAAACTGTTTTTT. Translation: CASSGDRVIAANEKLFF. The whole variable domain, remainder taken from reference TRBV28 and TRBJ1-4, is DVKVTQSSRYLVKRTGEKVFLECVQDMDHENMFWYRQDPGLGLRLIYFSYDVKMKEKGDIPEGYSVSREKKERFSLILESASTNQTSMYLCASSGDRVIAANEKLFFGSGTQLSVL.

V gene TRBV7-2 combines with J gene TRBJ1-2, with D uncertain. V was cut by 8 bases and J by 2 bases, with 18 bases left in between. The V gene's germline CDR1 is SGHTA and CDR2 FQGNSA. The CDR3 is made up of 15 amino acids. CDR3 sequence: CASEKGGWLNYGYTF. CDR3 DNA sequence: TGTGCCAGCGAGAAGGGAGGTTGGCTGAACTATGGCTACACCTTC.

DNA of the CDR3: TGCAGTGCTCCAGGGGGCAGCCATCAGTACTTC. This sequence encodes CSAPGGSHQYF. V usage is TRBV20-1 and J usage is TRBJ2-4; 8 positions match TRBD1. Germline V lookup: CDR1 DFQATT, CDR2 SNEGSKA (reference sequence). The V segment lost 5 bases and the J segment 12 bases; nucleotides outside the gene matches: 6. CDR3 length: 11 residues.

This sequence joins TRBV7-6 and TRBJ2-3; perhaps TRBD2 as D (6 bases). V lost 3 bases and J 2 bases, leaving 18 bases between the germline ends. The CDR3 runs 17 residues. Germline loops: CDR1 SGHVS, CDR2 FNYEAQ. CDR3 nucleotide sequence: TGTGCCAGCAGCTTCCGTGGGGGGACCGACCTCACAGATACGCAGTATTTT. This encodes CASSFRGGTDLTDTQYF.

The chain couples TRBV6-5 to TRBJ1-1; 8 positions agree with TRBD1. This CDR3 is built from 14 residues. Germline-derived CDR1 and CDR2 are MNHEY and SVGAGI. V was pared by 6 bases and J by 7 bases, with 10 bases of the junction left unmatched. CDR3 in DNA: TGTGCCAGCAGGCGGACAGGGCAATCCCTTGAAGCTTTCTTT. This codes for CASRRTGQSLEAFF.

CDR3 coding DNA: TGTGCCAGCAGTGGGAACTATTGGACAGCTGGAAACACCATATATTTT. Protein sequence: CASSGNYWTAGNTIYF. The rearrangement joins TRBV25-1 to TRBJ1-3; D might be TRBD1 (6 bases). The V gene lost 4 bases and the J gene lost 2 bases, with 15 bases spanning the gap. The CDR3 covers 16 residues. Germline V gene sequence: CDR1 MGHDK, CDR2 SYGVNS.

Here the CDR3 DNA reads TGTGCCAGCAGCTTACCGGTGAGCAATCAGCCCCAGCATTTT. Its protein product is CASSLPVSNQPQHF. The chain recombines TRBV7-8 with TRBJ1-5; D not resolved. Trimming took 2 bases from V and 1 from J, leaving 6 bases between them. CDR1 is SGHVS and CDR2 is FQNEAQ in the germline V gene. The CDR3 runs 14 residues. The full variable domain, with the rest looked up from reference TRBV7-8 and TRBJ1-5, is GAGVSQSPRYKVAKRGQDVALRCDPISGHVSLFWYQQALGQGPEFLTYFQNEAQLDKSGLPSDRFFAERPEGSVSTLKIQRTQQEDSAVYLCASSLPVSNQPQHFGDGTRLSIL.

The chain carries TRBV4-2 and TRBJ1-6, with no clear D. Trimming removed 0 bases at V and 4 bases at J, with 7 bases between. The CDR3 contains 15 residues. The germline V gene has CDR1 LGHNA and CDR2 YNFKEQ. CDR3 nucleotides: TGTGCCAGCAGCCAAGATCAGTTGTATAATTCACCCCTCCACTTT. Translation: CASSQDQLYNSPLHF.

The chain uses TRBV28 and TRBJ1-1; no definite D call. Trimming removed 5 bases from V and 3 bases from J, with 13 bases in between. From germline, CDR1 is MDHEN and CDR2 SYDVKM. The CDR3 extends over 14 amino acids. CDR3 coding DNA: TGTGCCAGCAGTCCCCCTCGGTTATACACTGAAGCTTTCTTT. This sequence encodes CASSPPRLYTEAFF.

J is TRBJ1-1 and V is TRBV19; D uncertain. CDR3 length: 13 residues. The V gene's germline CDR1 is LNHDA and CDR2 SQIVND (reference sequence). Trimming pared 4 bases from V and 1 base from J, leaving 7 bases between. CDR3 sequence (DNA): TGTGCCAGTAGTAAAATACAGAACACTGAAGCTTTCTTT. Amino acids: CASSKIQNTEAFF.

The rearrangement joins TRBV24-1 to TRBJ2-6; D may be TRBD1 (5 bases). The CDR3 has 16 amino acids. Germline lookup yields CDR1 KGHDR and CDR2 SFDVKD. Trimming took off 3 bases at V and 3 bases at J, with 11 bases between the two ends. This CDR3 reads CATSDTRRGGANVLTF. The CDR3 nucleotides are TGTGCCACCAGTGATACCCGTAGGGGTGGGGCCAACGTCCTGACTTTC.

The chain joins TRBV10-3 to TRBJ2-7; unclear D gene. Germline V gene sequence: CDR1 ENHRY, CDR2 SYGVKD. The V end lost 6 bases, the J end lost 0 bases, and 9 bases lay between the germline ends. The CDR3 is 13 residues long. CDR3 sequence: CAIRPDNSYEQYF. CDR3 sequence (DNA): TGTGCCATCAGACCCGACAACTCCTACGAGCAGTACTTC.

This clone showed up just once. The chain employs TRBV19 and TRBJ2-3; 8 positions match TRBD2. Trimming at V came to 6 bases and at J to 0 bases, leaving 8 bases not matched to a gene. CDR3 length equals 16 residues. Germline V gene lookup returns CDR1 LNHDA and CDR2 SQIVND (reference sequence). This chain's CDR3 is CASRTLGGRSTDTQYF. CDR3 coding DNA: TGTGCCAGTAGGACCCTGGGCGGGAGGAGCACAGATACGCAGTATTTT.

J is TRBJ2-2 and V is TRBV28; 7 bases are a match to TRBD1. From germline, CDR1 is MDHEN and CDR2 SYDVKM. The CDR3 covers 11 residues. The CDR3 here is CAGGRAGELFF. The CDR3 region has the DNA TGTGCAGGGGGCAGGGCCGGGGAGCTGTTTTTT. Looking up the rest from reference TRBV28 and TRBJ2-2 gives the full variable domain: DVKVTQSSRYLVKRTGEKVFLECVQDMDHENMFWYRQDPGLGLRLIYFSYDVKMKEKGDIPEGYSVSREKKERFSLILESASTNQTSMYLCAGGRAGELFFGEGSRLTVL.

The chain combines TRBV5-5 with TRBJ1-5; weak D call: TRBD1 (5 bases). V lost 1 base, J lost 6 bases, and 14 bases lay in between. The CDR3 contains 15 residues. Germline V gene lookup returns CDR1 SGHKS and CDR2 YYEKEE (reference sequence). CDR3 protein: CASSLPPGRGQPQHF. CDR3 coding DNA: TGTGCCAGCAGCTTGCCTCCAGGGAGGGGTCAGCCCCAGCATTTT.

This chain connects TRBV13 to TRBJ2-2; tentatively, D is TRBD2 (6 bases). Trimming left V 5 bases short and J 5 bases short, with 18 bases between. This CDR3 region has 16 residues. Germline loops: CDR1 PRHDT, CDR2 FYEKMQ (reference sequence). The CDR3 region has the DNA TGTGCCAGCAGCCCGCGGGACGGCTGGGGAACCGGGGAGCTGTTTTTT. Translated, it gives CASSPRDGWGTGELFF.

V and J are TRBV19 and TRBJ2-1, with D unclear. Per the germline V gene, CDR1 is LNHDA and CDR2 is SQIVND (reference sequence). The CDR3 extends over 12 amino acids. The V and J ends lost 5 bases and 7 bases respectively, with 9 bases between them. CDR3 loop: CASSPTGNEQFF. CDR3 DNA sequence: TGTGCCAGTAGTCCGACGGGTAATGAGCAGTTCTTC.

V usage is TRBV28 and J usage is TRBJ1-1; no definite D call. There are 15 residues in the CDR3. CDR1 is MDHEN and CDR2 is SYDVKM in the germline V gene. The V end lost 7 bases, the J end lost 5 bases, and 20 bases lay between the germline ends. CDR3 nucleotides: TGTGCCAGCACCATCCCCCGCTACAGCGGGACTGAAGCTTTCTTT. As protein: CASTIPRYSGTEAFF.